The 26 T cell receptor beta chains below all came from one sample that was sequenced in a study of T cells in Graves' hyperthyroidism and ophthalmopathy. Amplification yielded TCR beta CDR3 regions, with RNA transcripts as the source. HTBI primers drove first-round RT-PCR of the TCR CDR3. Using its own MiXCR run on the multiplex PCR reads, TCRdb lists one record per CDR3 protein. The table has around 100,000 distinct CDR3 sequences, over 45% seen once. The sequencing sample was made of blood. All receptors come from a man in his forties or fifties with Graves' hyperthyroidism.

The chain recombines TRBV24-1 with TRBJ2-1; 7 nucleotides align to TRBD2. The CDR3 spans 14 residues. Trimming took 7 bases from V and 4 from J; bases not matched to a gene: 6. Germline V gives CDR1 KGHDR, CDR2 SFDVKD. The CDR3 coding sequence is TGTGCCACCAGCTGGTGGGGGGGGTACAATGAGCAGTTCTTC. It translates to CATSWWGGYNEQFF.

The V call is TRBV7-8, the J call TRBJ2-3, with D maybe TRBD2 (5 bases). Germline V gene lookup returns CDR1 SGHVS and CDR2 FQNEAQ. The ends were cut back, 6 bases at V and 11 bases at J, with 18 bases in the middle. The CDR3 spans 13 residues. CDR3 bases: TGTGCCAGCAGTTTGGCGGCCCCCGGGGTGCAGTATTTT. The encoded protein is CASSLAAPGVQYF.

This rearrangement joins TRBV19 to TRBJ2-2; D is tentatively TRBD1 or TRBD2 (5 bases each). The CDR3 length is 16 residues. The germline V gene has CDR1 LNHDA and CDR2 SQIVND (reference sequence). Between the trimmed V and J ends, which lost 9 bases and 4 bases, there was a span of 21 bases. CDR3 amino acids: CASSPGQGTSTGELFF. The CDR3 DNA follows: TGTGCCAGCTCACCGGGGCAGGGTACGAGCACCGGGGAGCTGTTTTTT.

By share, this clonotype ranks as medium-sized (0.01 to 0.1%). The chain joins TRBV7-2 to TRBJ1-6, with 9 bases identical to TRBD1. The CDR3 totals 15 residues. Per germline, CDR1 SGHTA and CDR2 FQGNSA. V lost 6 bases, J lost 10 bases, and 10 bases stayed unmatched. The CDR3 sequence is CASSNAGTGLSPLHF. The CDR3 nucleotides are TGTGCCAGCAGTAACGCCGGGACAGGGTTGTCACCCCTCCACTTT.

Ten or more counts support this clonotype. The V and J genes are TRBV6-5 and TRBJ2-1; TRBD1 matches 8 bases. Germline CDR1 reads MNHEY; CDR2 reads SVGAGI. CDR3 size: 15 residues. Trimming cost V 0 bases and J 8 bases; bases outside gene matches: 6. Here the CDR3 reads CASSYSDRGAHEQFF. In nucleotides, the CDR3 is TGTGCCAGCAGTTACTCTGACAGGGGAGCCCATGAGCAGTTCTTC.

The chain employs TRBV9 and TRBJ2-1; 10 nucleotides agree with TRBD2. CDR1 is SGDLS and CDR2 is YYNGEE in the germline V gene. The V gene end was trimmed by 0 bases and the J gene end by 0 bases; junction bases not matched to a gene: 6. This CDR3 has 18 amino acids. The CDR3 region is CASSVDWTSGSSYNEQFF. In nucleotides, the CDR3 is TGTGCCAGCAGCGTAGACTGGACTAGCGGCAGCTCCTACAATGAGCAGTTCTTC.

This clonotype was counted at least ten times. The chain employs TRBV6-5 and TRBJ2-7; TRBD2 aligns across 7 bases. Germline CDR1 and CDR2: MNHEY and SVGAGI. CDR3 size: 16 residues. The V segment lost 4 bases and the J segment 1 base; nucleotides outside the gene matches: 10. In DNA form, the CDR3 reads TGTGCCAGCAGTTTTTCCCGCGGGGGTGGATCCTACGAGCAGTACTTC. Translated, it gives CASSFSRGGGSYEQYF.

The chain combines TRBV9 with TRBJ1-5; a weak D match, TRBD1 (6 bases). The germline V and J ends were trimmed by 2 bases and 4 bases, with 10 bases remaining between them. From germline, CDR1 is SGDLS and CDR2 YYNGEE. The CDR3 is 14 residues long. CDR3 loop: CASSVDSFNQPQHF. As DNA, the CDR3 is TGTGCCAGCAGCGTGGACAGTTTTAATCAGCCCCAGCATTTT.

This clonotype occurred many times. The chain has TRBV20-1 and TRBJ1-6, with 9 bases matching TRBD1. The J segment lost 8 bases and the V segment lost 0 bases, leaving 5 bases of the junction unmatched. Germline loops: CDR1 DFQATT, CDR2 SNEGSKA (reference sequence). The length of the CDR3 is 15 residues. The CDR3 loop reads CSAREWTGVDSPLHF. For the CDR3, the DNA is TGCAGTGCTAGAGAATGGACAGGGGTTGATTCACCCCTCCACTTT.

Concerning this clonotype itself: A much larger clone lies one base from this, so it may be a read error. This chain uses TRBV6-1 with TRBJ1-5; no definite D call. The germline V gene has CDR1 MNHNS and CDR2 SASEGT. The CDR3 spans 13 residues. For the CDR3, the DNA is TGTGCCAGCAGTTACAGTGATTCTCAGCCCCAGCAGTTT. Translating it yields CASSYSDSQPQQF.

The table lists this clonotype with many counts. J is TRBJ2-3 and V is TRBV5-6; possible D gene TRBD2, 6 bases. The CDR3 extends over 15 amino acids. CDR1 and CDR2 (germline): SGHDT, YYEEEE. The V end lost 0 bases, the J end lost 3 bases, and 11 bases lay between the germline ends. In nucleotides, the CDR3 is TGTGCCAGCAGCTTGGCCGGGAGACGTACAGATACGCAGTATTTT. This gives the protein CASSLAGRRTDTQYF.

The count of this clonotype is one. The chain carries TRBV18 and TRBJ2-3; D perhaps matches TRBD1 (5 bases). CDR1 KGHSH and CDR2 LQKENI come from the germline V gene. V dropped 0 bases and J dropped 11 bases, with 12 bases sitting between them. This CDR3 region has 13 residues. The CDR3 region has the DNA TGTGCCAGCTCACCACCGGGCAGGGCTAAGCAGTATTTT. Protein sequence: CASSPPGRAKQYF.

In this sample, this clonotype turned up many times. CDR3 amino acids: CSARKTGGNQPQHF. The CDR3 bases are TGCAGTGCTAGGAAGACAGGGGGCAATCAGCCCCAGCATTTT. The chain is built from TRBV20-1 and TRBJ1-5, with 8 bases that match TRBD1. CDR1 DFQATT and CDR2 SNEGSKA come from the germline V gene (reference sequence). This CDR3 has 14 residues. With 3 bases clipped from V and 2 bases from J, the junction kept 3 bases outside the gene matches.

This clonotype was counted between two and nine times. A much larger clone differs from this one at a single base, so this may be a read error. This chain connects TRBV7-9 to TRBJ1-4, with 8 bases that match TRBD1. Germline V lookup: CDR1 SEHNR, CDR2 FQNEAQ (reference sequence). The CDR3 has 14 amino acids. In DNA form, the CDR3 reads TGTGCCAGCAGCCAACAGGGGGGTAATGAAAGACTGTTTTTT. Translated, it gives CASSQQGGNERLFF.

V and J are TRBV6-2 or TRBV6-3 and TRBJ1-3; D possibly corresponds to TRBD1 (6 bases). V shed 4 bases and J shed 2 bases, with 12 bases lying between them. Germline V gene sequence: CDR1 MNHEY, CDR2 SVGEGT. The CDR3 runs to 15 residues. CDR3 DNA: TGTGCCAGCAGTTTTAGAAGGACAGCTGGAAACACCATATATTTT. Translated: CASSFRRTAGNTIYF.

The CDR3: CSARGTGGVTEAFF. The CDR3 nucleotides read TGCAGTGCTAGGGGGACAGGGGGCGTAACTGAAGCTTTCTTT. V usage is TRBV20-1 and J usage is TRBJ1-1, with 12 nucleotides matching TRBD1. This CDR3 comprises 14 residues. The germline V gene has CDR1 DFQATT and CDR2 SNEGSKA (reference sequence). V was clipped by 3 bases and J by 5 bases; unmatched bases: 4.

Points on this clonotype: Just one base apart from a much larger clone, this may be a read error. The chain links TRBV6-5 to TRBJ1-2; possibly TRBD1 for D (5 bases). V dropped 2 bases and J dropped 6 bases, with 10 bases sitting between them. This CDR3 has 13 amino acids. CDR1 is MNHEY and CDR2 is SVGAGI in the germline V gene. CDR3 residues: CASSYGQVDGYTF. CDR3 in DNA: TGTGCCAGCAGTTACGGACAAGTTGATGGCTACACCTTC.

This clonotype has at least ten counts. The rearrangement links TRBV5-1 to TRBJ1-6; 8 nucleotides line up with TRBD1. Per germline, CDR1 SGHRS and CDR2 YFSETQ. V shed 1 base, J shed 10 bases, and the junction held 7 bases outside the gene matches. CDR3 length equals 15 residues. The CDR3 reads CASSLFAQGESPLHF. The CDR3, as DNA: TGCGCCAGCAGCTTGTTCGCACAGGGGGAGTCACCCCTCCACTTT.

This clonotype was seen at least ten times. This sequence joins TRBV7-9 and TRBJ1-6, with 7 bases that match TRBD1. After removal of 3 bases from V and 13 bases from J, the junction contained 6 bases not matched to a gene. The CDR3 runs 13 residues. In germline, CDR1 is SEHNR, CDR2 FQNEAQ (reference sequence). CDR3 amino acids: CASSLGTADPLHF. CDR3 nucleotide sequence: TGTGCCAGCAGCTTGGGGACAGCGGACCCCCTCCACTTT.

This clonotype was observed at least ten times. The rearrangement links TRBV7-2 to TRBJ1-1; D may be TRBD1 (6 bases). This CDR3 comprises 15 residues. Germline CDR1 and CDR2: SGHTA and FQGNSA. Trimming took 1 base from V and 6 from J, leaving 15 bases between them. Here the CDR3 DNA reads TGTGCCAGCAGCTTAGTCCGGGGGGCAAGTTCTGAAGCTTTCTTT. It codes for CASSLVRGASSEAFF. Full variable domain (outside the CDR3, taken from reference TRBV7-2 and TRBJ1-1): GAGVSQSPSNKVTEKGKDVELRCDPISGHTALYWYRQSLGQGLEFLIYFQGNSAPDKSGLPSDRFSAERTGGSVSTLTIQRTQQEDSAVYLCASSLVRGASSEAFFGQGTRLTVV.

In this sample, this clonotype turned up many times. This chain uses TRBV7-9 with TRBJ1-6; D remains unclear. Germline V gene sequence: CDR1 SEHNR, CDR2 FQNEAQ (reference sequence). CDR3 size: 13 residues. Trimming removed 5 bases at V and 7 bases at J, with 9 bases between. The CDR3 DNA sequence: TGTGCCAGCAGCCTCCGGGAGAATTCACCCCTCCACTTT. It is translated as CASSLRENSPLHF.

This clonotype is termed medium-sized. The chain carries TRBV12-3 or TRBV12-4 and TRBJ1-6, with D hard to call. V dropped 5 bases and J dropped 10 bases, with 9 bases sitting between them. The CDR3 runs 12 residues. CDR3 protein: CASSRSGSPLHF. The CDR3, as DNA: TGTGCCAGCAGTCGGTCCGGGTCACCCCTCCACTTT.

The sample holds many counts of this clonotype. This sequence joins TRBV28 and TRBJ2-7; the D is unclear. CDR3 length equals 10 residues. Per the germline V gene, CDR1 is MDHEN and CDR2 is SYDVKM. V dropped 8 bases and J dropped 1 base, with 3 bases sitting between them. The chain's CDR3 is CASGSYEQYF. The CDR3 region has the DNA TGTGCCAGCGGGTCCTACGAGCAGTACTTC.

The chain joins TRBV7-9 to TRBJ1-1; no clear D gene. CDR3 length equals 15 residues. Trimming removed 5 bases at V and 4 bases at J, with 17 bases between. Germline-derived CDR1 and CDR2 are SEHNR and FQNEAQ (reference sequence). The chain's CDR3 is CASSAPGRRSTEAFF. CDR3 DNA: TGTGCCAGCAGCGCCCCGGGGAGGAGATCCACTGAAGCTTTCTTT.

This chain links TRBV2 with TRBJ2-1; the D gene is possibly TRBD1 (6 bases). The V and J ends lost 1 base and 4 bases respectively, with 11 bases between them. CDR3 length: 15 residues. Looked up from germline, CDR1 is SNHLY and CDR2 is FYNNEI. CDR3 sequence reads: CASSEGARGYNEQFF. Written as DNA, the CDR3 is TGTGCCAGCAGTGAAGGGGCCAGGGGATACAATGAGCAGTTCTTC. Looking up the rest from reference TRBV2 and TRBJ2-1 gives the full variable domain: EPEVTQTPSHQVTQMGQEVILRCVPISNHLYFYWYRQILGQKVEFLVSFYNNEISEKSEIFDDQFSVERPDGSNFTLKIRSTKLEDSAMYFCASSEGARGYNEQFFGPGTRLTVL.

This clonotype was seen at least ten times. The gene calls are TRBV10-3 and TRBJ2-7; 12 nucleotides align to TRBD2. Germline lookup yields CDR1 ENHRY and CDR2 SYGVKD. The CDR3 has 16 amino acids. V lost 4 bases, J lost 7 bases, and 11 bases stayed unmatched. This CDR3 reads CAISVFLAGGSGEQYF. CDR3 bases: TGTGCCATCAGTGTCTTCCTAGCGGGAGGGTCGGGGGAGCAGTACTTC.